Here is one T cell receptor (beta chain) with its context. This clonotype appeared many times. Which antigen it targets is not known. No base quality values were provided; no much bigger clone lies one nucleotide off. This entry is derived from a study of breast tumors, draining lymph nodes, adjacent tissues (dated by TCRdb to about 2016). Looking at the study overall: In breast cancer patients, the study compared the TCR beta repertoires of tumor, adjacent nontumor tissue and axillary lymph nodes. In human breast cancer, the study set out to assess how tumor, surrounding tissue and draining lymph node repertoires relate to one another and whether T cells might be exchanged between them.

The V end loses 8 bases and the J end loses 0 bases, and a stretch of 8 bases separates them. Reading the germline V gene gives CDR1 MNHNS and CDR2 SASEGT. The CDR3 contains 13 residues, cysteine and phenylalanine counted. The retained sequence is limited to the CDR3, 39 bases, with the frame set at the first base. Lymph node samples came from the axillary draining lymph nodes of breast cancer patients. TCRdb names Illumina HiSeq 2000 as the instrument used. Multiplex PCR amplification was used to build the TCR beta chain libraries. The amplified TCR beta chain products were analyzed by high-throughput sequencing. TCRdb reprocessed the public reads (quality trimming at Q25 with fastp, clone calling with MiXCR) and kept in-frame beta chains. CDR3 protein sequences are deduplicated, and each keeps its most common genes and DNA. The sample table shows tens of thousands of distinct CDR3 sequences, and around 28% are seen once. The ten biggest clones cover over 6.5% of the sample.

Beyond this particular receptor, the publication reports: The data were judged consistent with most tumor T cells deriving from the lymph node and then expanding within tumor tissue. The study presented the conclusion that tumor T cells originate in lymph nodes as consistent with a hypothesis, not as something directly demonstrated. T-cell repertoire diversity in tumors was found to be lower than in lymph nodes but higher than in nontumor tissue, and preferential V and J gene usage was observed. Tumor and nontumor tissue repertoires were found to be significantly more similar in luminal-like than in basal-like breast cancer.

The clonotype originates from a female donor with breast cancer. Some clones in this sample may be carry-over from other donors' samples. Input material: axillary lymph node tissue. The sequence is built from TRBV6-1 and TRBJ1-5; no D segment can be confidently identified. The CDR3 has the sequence CASRVNSNQPQHF. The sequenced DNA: TGTGCCAGCCGTGTGAATAGCAATCAGCCCCAGCATTTT.